A single sample is the source of the 3 T cell receptor beta chains below, sequenced in a study of cytomegalovirus exposure and HLA in healthy donors. The data were produced by immunoSEQ multiplex PCR, yet TCRdb's version contains in-frame clones alone and is incomplete. The data hold 85,000 to 130,000 clones, with about 88% observed a single time. The sequenced sample consisted of PBMCs. The receptor source for this set is a woman aged 18 to 35 in good health and CMV-seropositive.

This clone was recorded a few times. This chain joins TRBV7-8 and TRBJ2-7, with D tentatively TRBD2 (6 bases). The germline V and J ends were trimmed by 5 bases and 5 bases, with 13 bases remaining between them. Germline CDR1 is SGHVS and CDR2 is FQNEAQ. This CDR3 has 13 residues. CDR3 in DNA: TGTGCCAGCAGCCCAGCGGGTTTCGACGAGCAGTACTTC. Its translation is CASSPAGFDEQYF.

V and J are TRBV14 and TRBJ2-1; 7 nucleotides line up with TRBD2. This CDR3 has 15 amino acids. CDR1 SGHDN and CDR2 FVKESK come from the germline V gene. With 5 bases clipped from V and 4 bases from J, the junction kept 8 bases outside the gene matches. The CDR3 spells CASSYSGRLYNEQFF. DNA of the CDR3: TGTGCCAGCAGCTATAGCGGGCGGCTTTACAATGAGCAGTTCTTC.

This chain uses TRBV4-1 with TRBJ2-1, with D possibly TRBD2 on 6 matching bases. The length of the CDR3 is 16 residues. Germline V gene data show CDR1 as MGHRA and CDR2 as YSYEKL. With 3 bases removed from V and 4 bases from J, the gap between germline ends came to 16 bases. CDR3 protein: CASSHRRETAYNEQFF. CDR3 DNA sequence: TGCGCCAGCAGCCACCGGAGGGAAACGGCTTACAATGAGCAGTTCTTC.